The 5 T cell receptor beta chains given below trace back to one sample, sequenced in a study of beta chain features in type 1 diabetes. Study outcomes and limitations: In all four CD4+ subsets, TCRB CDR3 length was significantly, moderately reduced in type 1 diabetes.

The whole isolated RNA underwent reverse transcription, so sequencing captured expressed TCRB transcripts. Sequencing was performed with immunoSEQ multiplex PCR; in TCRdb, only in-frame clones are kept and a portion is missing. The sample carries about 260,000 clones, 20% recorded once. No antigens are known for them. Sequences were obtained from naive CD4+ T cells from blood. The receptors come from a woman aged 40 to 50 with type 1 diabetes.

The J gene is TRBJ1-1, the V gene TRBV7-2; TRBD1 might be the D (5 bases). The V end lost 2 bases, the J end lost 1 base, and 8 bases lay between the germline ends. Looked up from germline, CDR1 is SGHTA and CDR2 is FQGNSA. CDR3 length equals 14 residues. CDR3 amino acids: CASSLRGQNTEAFF. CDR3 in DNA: TGTGCCAGCAGCTTAAGGGGTCAGAACACTGAAGCTTTCTTT.

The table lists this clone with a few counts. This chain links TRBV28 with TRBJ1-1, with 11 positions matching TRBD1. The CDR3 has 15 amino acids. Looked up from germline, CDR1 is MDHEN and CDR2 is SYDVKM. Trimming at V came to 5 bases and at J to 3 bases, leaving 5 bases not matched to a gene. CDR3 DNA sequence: TGTGCCAGCAGTGCGCCGGGACAGGGGGACACTGAAGCTTTCTTT. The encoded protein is CASSAPGQGDTEAFF.

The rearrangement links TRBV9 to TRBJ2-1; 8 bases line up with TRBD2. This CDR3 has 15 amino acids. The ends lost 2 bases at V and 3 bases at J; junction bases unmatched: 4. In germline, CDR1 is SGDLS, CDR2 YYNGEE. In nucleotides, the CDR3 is TGTGCCAGCAGCGTTAACGGGGGGGACTACAATGAGCAGTTCTTC. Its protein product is CASSVNGGDYNEQFF.

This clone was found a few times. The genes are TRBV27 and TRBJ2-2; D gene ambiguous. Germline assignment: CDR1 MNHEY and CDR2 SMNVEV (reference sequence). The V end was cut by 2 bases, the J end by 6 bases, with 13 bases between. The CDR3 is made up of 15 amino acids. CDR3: CASSLAGSVAGELFF. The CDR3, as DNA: TGTGCCAGCAGTTTAGCAGGTTCAGTGGCCGGGGAGCTGTTTTTT.

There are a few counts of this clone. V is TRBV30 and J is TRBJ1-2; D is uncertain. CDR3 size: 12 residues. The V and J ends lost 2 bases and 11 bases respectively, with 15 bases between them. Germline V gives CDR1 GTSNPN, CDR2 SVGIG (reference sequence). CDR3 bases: TGTGCCTGGAGTCCTCTTTTGGAGGTTTACACCTTC. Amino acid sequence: CAWSPLLEVYTF.